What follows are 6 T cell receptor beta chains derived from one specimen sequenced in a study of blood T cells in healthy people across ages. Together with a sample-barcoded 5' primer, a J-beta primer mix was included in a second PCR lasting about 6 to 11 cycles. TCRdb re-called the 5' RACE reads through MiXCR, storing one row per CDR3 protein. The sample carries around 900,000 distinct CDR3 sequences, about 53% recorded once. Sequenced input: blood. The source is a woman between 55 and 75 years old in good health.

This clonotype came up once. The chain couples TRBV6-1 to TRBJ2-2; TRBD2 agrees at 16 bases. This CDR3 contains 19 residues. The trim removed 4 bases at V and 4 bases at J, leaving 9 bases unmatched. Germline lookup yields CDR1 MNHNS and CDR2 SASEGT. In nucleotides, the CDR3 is TGTGCCAGCAGTGCCGGGACTAGCGGGAGGGCCATCGGCACCGGGGAGCTGTTTTTT. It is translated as CASSAGTSGRAIGTGELFF.

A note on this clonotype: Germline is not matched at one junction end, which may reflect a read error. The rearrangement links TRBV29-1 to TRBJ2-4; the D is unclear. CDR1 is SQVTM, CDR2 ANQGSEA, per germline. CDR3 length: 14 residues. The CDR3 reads CSVEEITSKDIQYF. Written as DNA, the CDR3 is TGCAGCGTTGAAGAGATTACTTCCAAAGACATTCAGTACTTC.

The CDR3 DNA reads TGTGCCAGCAGCCAAGAACCCGCGACACCTACGGGTAATGAGCAGTACTTC. Translated, it gives CASSQEPATPTGNEQYF. J is TRBJ2-5 and V is TRBV4-2; no reliable D call. Germline V lookup: CDR1 LGHNA, CDR2 YNFKEQ. The CDR3 length is 17 residues. With 0 bases removed from V and 11 bases from J, the gap between germline ends came to 25 bases.

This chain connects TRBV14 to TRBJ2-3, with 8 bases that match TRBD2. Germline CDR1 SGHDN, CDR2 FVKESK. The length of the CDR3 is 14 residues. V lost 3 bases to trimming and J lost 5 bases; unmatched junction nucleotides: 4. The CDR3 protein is CASSQPGGIDTQYF. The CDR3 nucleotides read TGTGCCAGCAGCCAGCCGGGAGGGATAGATACGCAGTATTTT.

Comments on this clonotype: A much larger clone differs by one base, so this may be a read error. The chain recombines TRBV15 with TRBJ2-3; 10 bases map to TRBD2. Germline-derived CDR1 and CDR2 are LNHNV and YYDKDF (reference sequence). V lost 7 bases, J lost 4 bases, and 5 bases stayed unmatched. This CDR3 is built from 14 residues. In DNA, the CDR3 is TGTGCCACCAACCCGGGACTAGCGTCAGATACGCAGTATTTT. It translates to CATNPGLASDTQYF.

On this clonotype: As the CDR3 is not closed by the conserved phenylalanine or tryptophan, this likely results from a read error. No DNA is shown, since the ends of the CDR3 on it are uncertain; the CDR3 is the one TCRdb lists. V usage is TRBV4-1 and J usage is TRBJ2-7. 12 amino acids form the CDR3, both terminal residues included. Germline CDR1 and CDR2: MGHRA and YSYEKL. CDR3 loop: CASSQEYTSSTS.